One TCR beta chain is described in this entry. Its matching antigen is unknown. This sample is part of a study of beta chain features in type 1 diabetes. Study-level background: The patient and healthy donor groups were comparable for age, gender and cell yields. Examination covered around 100 million sorted cells spanning all samples. Study observations and caveats: In type 1 diabetes patients, VDJ junctions had fewer insertions; deletions at these junctions were more frequent.

Sequencing targeted expressed TCRB transcripts, as all isolated RNA had been reverse transcribed. Sequencing used immunoSEQ multiplex PCR; TCRdb keeps in-frame clones, though not all of them. Of hundreds of thousands of clones listed, roughly 8% are singletons. The germline V and J ends were trimmed by 0 bases and 6 bases, with 13 bases remaining between them. Germline V lookup: CDR1 SGHRS, CDR2 YFSETQ. The CDR3 has 14 residues. CD4+ naive, central memory, regulatory and stem cell-like memory subsets were isolated by sorting on CD45RO/CCR7/CD25/CD127/CD95/CD27. The sequence came from a woman aged 18-30 years in good health. The specimen was central memory CD4+ T cells from blood. The genes are TRBV5-1 and TRBJ2-7, with D possibly matching TRBD2 (6 bases). The CDR3 spells CASSLGLASGEQYF. In DNA, the CDR3 is TGCGCCAGCAGCTTGGGCCTAGCGAGTGGCGAGCAGTACTTC. Drawing the rest from reference TRBV5-1 and TRBJ2-7, the complete variable domain is KAGVTQTPRYLIKTRGQQVTLSCSPISGHRSVSWYQQTPGQGLQFLFEYFSETQRNKGNFPGRFSGRQFSNSRSEMNVSTLELGDSALYLCASSLGLASGEQYFGPGTRLTVT.